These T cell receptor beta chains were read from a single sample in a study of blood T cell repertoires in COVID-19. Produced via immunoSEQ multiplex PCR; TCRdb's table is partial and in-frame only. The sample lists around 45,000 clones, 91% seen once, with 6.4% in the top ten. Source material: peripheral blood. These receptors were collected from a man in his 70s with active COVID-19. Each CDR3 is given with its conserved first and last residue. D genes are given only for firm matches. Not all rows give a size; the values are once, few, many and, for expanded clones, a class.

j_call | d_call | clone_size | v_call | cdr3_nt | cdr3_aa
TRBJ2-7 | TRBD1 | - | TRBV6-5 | TGTGCCAGCAGGGCCGGGACAGGGAGCTACGAGCAGTACTTC | CASRAGTGSYEQYF
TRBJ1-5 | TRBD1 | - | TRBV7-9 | TGTGCCAGCAGTAAGACAGGGTTAGAGCCCCAGCATTTT | CASSKTGLEPQHF
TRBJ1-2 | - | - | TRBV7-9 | TGTGCCAGCACCGTTACAGCCAACTATGGCTACACCTTC | CASTVTANYGYTF
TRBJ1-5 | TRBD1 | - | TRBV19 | TGTGCCAGTAGTAAGGACAGGGGTTATAGCAATCAGCCCCAGCATTTT | CASSKDRGYSNQPQHF
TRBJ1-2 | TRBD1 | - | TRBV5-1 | TGCGCCAGCAGCTTGGACAGGGGGAACTATGGCTACACCTTC | CASSLDRGNYGYTF
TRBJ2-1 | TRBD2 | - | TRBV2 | TGTGCCAGCAGTGACTCTAGCGGGGGGGACAATGAGCAGTTCTTC | CASSDSSGGDNEQFF
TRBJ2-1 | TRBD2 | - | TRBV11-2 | TGTGCCAGCAGCTTAGTTGACAGCGGGGGGGCTGGTGAGCAGTTCTTC | CASSLVDSGGAGEQFF
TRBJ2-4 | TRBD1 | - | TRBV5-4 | TGTGCCAGCAGCGCCTGGACAGGGGGCGGAAACATTCAGTACTTC | CASSAWTGGGNIQYF
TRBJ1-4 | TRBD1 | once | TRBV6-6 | TGTGCCAGCAGTGCAGGGGGCGCGGGGGAAAAACTGTTTTTT | CASSAGGAGEKLFF
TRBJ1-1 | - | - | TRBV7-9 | TGTGCCAGCAGCGACACGACAGGAATGAACACTGAAGCTTTCTTT | CASSDTTGMNTEAFF
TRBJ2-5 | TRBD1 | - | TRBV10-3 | TGTGCCATCAGTGACGGCCAGGGGGCGTACTTC | CAISDGQGAYF
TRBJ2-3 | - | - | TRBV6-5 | TGTGCCAGCTTGAAGGACACCCGCACAGATACGCAGTATTTT | CASLKDTRTDTQYF
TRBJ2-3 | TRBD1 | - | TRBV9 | TGTGCCAGCAGCACTGGGACAGGCCCGGATACGCAGTATTTT | CASSTGTGPDTQYF
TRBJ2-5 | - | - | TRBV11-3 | TGTGCCAGCAGCTTAGCTTCGTCCCCGGAGACCCAGTACTTC | CASSLASSPETQYF
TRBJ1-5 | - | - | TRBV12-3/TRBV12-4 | TGTGCCAGCAGTTTAGTCGGGAATCAGCCCCAGCATTTT | CASSLVGNQPQHF
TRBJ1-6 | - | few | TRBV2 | TGTGCCAGCGTCGCGGGGGTCAATTCACCCCTCCACTTT | CASVAGVNSPLHF
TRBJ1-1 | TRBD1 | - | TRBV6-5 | TGTGCCAGCGCATACACAGGGGACACTGAAGCTTTCTTT | CASAYTGDTEAFF
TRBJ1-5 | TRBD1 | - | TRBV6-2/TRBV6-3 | TGTGCCAGCAGTTCCATCACAGGGGCCTCGAGCAATCAGCCCCAGCATTTT | CASSSITGASSNQPQHF
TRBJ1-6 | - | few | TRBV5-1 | TGCGCCAGCACCTTGAGGCCGGGGGTAAGTTCACCCCTCCACTTT | CASTLRPGVSSPLHF
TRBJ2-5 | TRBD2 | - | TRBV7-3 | TGTGCCAGCAGCTCTGGACTAGCGGGGGGTCAAGAGACCCAGTACTTC | CASSSGLAGGQETQYF
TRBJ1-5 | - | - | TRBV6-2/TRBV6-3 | TGTGCCAGCAGTACGGACGGAGGTAGCAATCAGCCCCAGCATTTT | CASSTDGGSNQPQHF
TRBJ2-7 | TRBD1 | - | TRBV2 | TGTGCCAGCAGGGGGCCGGGACAGGGGTCAGAGCAGTACTTC | CASRGPGQGSEQYF